A single sample gave rise to the 5 T cell receptor beta chains below, sequenced in a study of cytomegalovirus exposure and HLA in healthy donors. The PCR ran on 60 Vbeta and 13 Jbeta primers. The repertoire was sequenced with immunoSEQ multiplex PCR; TCRdb's copy has only in-frame clones and lacks some. The sample holds around 80,000 clones, around 60% seen once. Sequencing was performed on PBMCs. These receptors all stem from a male donor in good health and CMV-seropositive.

This clone was counted once. The chain employs TRBV7-8 and TRBJ1-5; 7 nucleotides match TRBD1. This CDR3 is built from 15 residues. J was trimmed by 2 bases and V by 2 bases; bases with no gene match: 3. Germline V gene lookup returns CDR1 SGHVS and CDR2 FQNEAQ. The CDR3 DNA is TGTGCCAGCAGCTTATCAGGACAGGGCAATCAGCCCCAGCATTTT. Amino acid sequence: CASSLSGQGNQPQHF.

There are a few counts of this clone. The chain has TRBV19 and TRBJ2-3; TRBD1 matches at 7 bases. This CDR3 comprises 14 residues. The germline V gene has CDR1 LNHDA and CDR2 SQIVND (reference sequence). The ends lost 5 bases at V and 1 base at J; junction bases unmatched: 3. The CDR3 region is CASSFDRGTDTQYF. CDR3 nucleotides: TGTGCCAGTAGTTTTGACAGGGGCACAGATACGCAGTATTTT.

The chain has TRBV28 and TRBJ1-1; 9 nucleotides line up with TRBD1. CDR1 MDHEN and CDR2 SYDVKM come from the germline V gene. J lost 3 bases, V lost 6 bases, and 11 bases had no gene match. CDR3 length equals 16 residues. In DNA, the CDR3 is TGTGCCAGCAGCCCTTACAGGGGGCGTGGGGACACTGAAGCTTTCTTT. Residues: CASSPYRGRGDTEAFF.

The chain combines TRBV5-4 with TRBJ2-3, with D perhaps matching TRBD2 (5 bases). Looked up from germline, CDR1 is SGHNT and CDR2 is YYREEE (reference sequence). Trimming left V 0 bases short and J 4 bases short, with 9 bases between. The CDR3 extends over 14 amino acids. DNA for the CDR3: TGTGCCAGCAGCTTGGAGGCCGGGGCAGATACGCAGTATTTT. Translation gives CASSLEAGADTQYF.

The V call is TRBV25-1, the J call TRBJ2-1; TRBD1 aligns across 10 bases. Trimming removed 4 bases from V and 7 bases from J; junction bases left unmatched: 7. The CDR3 sequence is 15 residues long. Germline V gene lookup returns CDR1 MGHDK and CDR2 SYGVNS. CDR3 loop: CASSVGTGVLNEQFF. CDR3 coding DNA: TGTGCCAGCAGTGTCGGGACAGGGGTTTTGAATGAGCAGTTCTTC.